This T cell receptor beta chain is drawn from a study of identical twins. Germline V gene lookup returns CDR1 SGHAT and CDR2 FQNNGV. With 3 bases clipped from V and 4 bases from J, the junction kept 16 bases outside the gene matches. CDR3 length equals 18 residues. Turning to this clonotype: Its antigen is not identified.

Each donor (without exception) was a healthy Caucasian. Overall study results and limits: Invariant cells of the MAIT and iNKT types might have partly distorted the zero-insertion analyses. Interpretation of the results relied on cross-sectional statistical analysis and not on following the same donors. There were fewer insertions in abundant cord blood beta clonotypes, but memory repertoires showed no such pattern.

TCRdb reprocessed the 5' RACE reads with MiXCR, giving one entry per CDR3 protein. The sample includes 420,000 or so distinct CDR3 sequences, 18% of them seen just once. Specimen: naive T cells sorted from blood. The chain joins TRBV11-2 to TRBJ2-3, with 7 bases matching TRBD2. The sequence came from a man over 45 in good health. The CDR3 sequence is CASSFPLSGWDEADTQYF. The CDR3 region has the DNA TGTGCCAGCAGCTTTCCCCTTAGCGGGTGGGATGAGGCAGATACGCAGTATTTT.